This TCR beta chain appears in the sequencing data of a study of shared clonotypes between healthy human individuals. Whole-study findings and limits: Generation probabilities were higher for clonotypes shared across all four sorted-subset donors than for unshared ones.

For this clone: The target antigen is unknown.

Genomic DNA per cell subset filled all wells of several immunoSEQ plates. Clones were sequenced by immunoSEQ multiplex PCR, and TCRdb holds only the in-frame ones, with some missing. The sample records roughly 1,000,000 clones, about 84% being singletons. Trimming at V came to 5 bases and at J to 6 bases, leaving 7 bases not matched to a gene. The CDR3 has 15 amino acids. Germline CDR1 and CDR2: SNHLY and FYNNEI. J is TRBJ2-2 and V is TRBV2; 9 bases are a match to TRBD1. The sequenced material came from memory CD4+ T cells from PBMCs. Subset given: CD45RA-negative fraction. This TCR was recovered from a young man in good health. Some clones in this sample may be carry-over from other donors' samples. The CDR3 reads CASSPGQGIPGELFF. The CDR3 DNA follows: TGTGCCAGCAGTCCGGGACAGGGAATACCCGGGGAGCTGTTTTTT.